This T cell receptor (beta chain) appears in the sequencing data of a study of cytomegalovirus exposure and HLA in healthy donors. General study results and limits: The majority of TCR sequences were rare, yet some public TCRs appeared in many donors.

60 Vbeta and 13 Jbeta primers were used in PCR. Here immunoSEQ multiplex PCR was the method, and the copy in TCRdb shows in-frame clones only, minus some. The sample includes 130,000 to 150,000 clones, about 73% of them seen just once. For this clone: Its target is unknown.

This TCR derives from a man aged 35 to 55 in good health and CMV-seropositive. The specimen sequenced was PBMCs.

DNA of the CDR3: TGTGCCAGCAGCTTACGTGGATTCGGGAGCACCGGGGAGCTGTTTTTT. Residues: CASSLRGFGSTGELFF. The rearrangement joins TRBV7-3 to TRBJ2-2; D possibly corresponds to TRBD2 (6 bases). CDR3 length: 16 amino acids. Germline loops: CDR1 SGHTA, CDR2 FQGTGA. V lost 2 bases, J lost 4 bases, and 14 bases lay in between.